Described below is a single TCR beta chain sequence and its context. Its antigen is not identified. This record comes from a study of CD8 T cells in Susac syndrome. Study results and caveats: It was acknowledged in the study that its TCR sequencing and HLA analysis involved a relatively small number of individuals.

Random hexamers were used to reverse transcribe about 0.5 to 1 ug of RNA. From the immunoSEQ multiplex PCR reads, TCRdb called clonotypes with MiXCR, one entry per CDR3 protein. The sample holds about 150,000 distinct CDR3 sequences, roughly 94% seen once. The germline CDR1 and CDR2 sequences are SGHVS and FQNEAQ. V shed 1 base, J shed 3 bases, and the junction held 6 bases outside the gene matches. The CDR3 sequence is 16 residues long. Sequencing of TCR beta was carried out in blood CD8+ and CD4+ T cells. Each multiple sclerosis control was a treatment-naive patient with relapsing-remitting disease that was either stable or active. The authors negatively isolated CD8+ and CD4+ T cells and FACS-enriched TEMRA cells.

Sequenced sample: CD8+ T cells from PBMCs. The chain combines TRBV7-8 with TRBJ2-3; 8 nucleotides agree with TRBD2. The receptor comes from a human donor with multiple sclerosis. For the CDR3, the DNA is TGTGCCAGCAGCTTAGAGGCCACTAGCGGTACAGATACGCAGTATTTT. This gives the protein CASSLEATSGTDTQYF.